The 29 T cell receptor beta chains listed next were all sequenced from one sample in a study of blood T cell repertoires in COVID-19. Using immunoSEQ multiplex PCR, the repertoire was profiled, and TCRdb retains in-frame clones only, with some absent. The sample lists a few hundred thousand clones; 89% were seen once. Sequencing used PBMCs or T cells enriched from blood (not recorded which). The receptors derive from a middle-aged woman who had recovered from COVID-19.

The rearrangement links TRBV30 to TRBJ2-1; no firm D call. The CDR3 sequence is 11 residues long. Trimming shortened V by 3 bases and J by 8 bases, and 8 bases separated the two germline ends. Per the germline V gene, CDR1 is GTSNPN and CDR2 is SVGIG (reference sequence). The CDR3 DNA sequence: TGTGCCTGGAGGGTCGCGGATGAGCAGTTCTTC. Its protein product is CAWRVADEQFF.

The chain links TRBV6-7 to TRBJ2-7, with D perhaps matching TRBD2 (6 bases). TRBV6-7 is known as an ORF, though its function is uncertain. The CDR3 loop spans 14 amino acids. V lost 9 bases, J lost 4 bases, and 19 bases lay in between. As DNA, the CDR3 is TGTGCCAGAACGGGTCCTAGCGACCGTTACGAGCAGTACTTC. Protein sequence: CARTGPSDRYEQYF.

V usage is TRBV5-3 and J usage is TRBJ1-2, with TRBD1 as a possible D gene (5 bases). TRBV5-3 is an ORF, with its function uncertain. The V and J ends lost 2 bases and 6 bases respectively, with 11 bases between them. This CDR3 region has 13 residues. The CDR3 coding sequence is TGTGCCAGAAGCTTTATACAGGTGGATGGCTACACCTTC. Amino acid sequence: CARSFIQVDGYTF.

The chain recombines TRBV7-3 with TRBJ2-5, with 11 bases that match TRBD2. V gave up 1 base and J gave up 5 bases; unmatched junction bases: 6. This CDR3 has 16 residues. Germline V gene data show CDR1 as SGHTA and CDR2 as FQGTGA. The CDR3 sequence is CASSLIGSSGRETQYF. Written as DNA, the CDR3 is TGTGCCAGCAGCTTAATAGGGTCTAGCGGGAGGGAGACCCAGTACTTC.

The chain links TRBV3-1 (or the pseudogene TRBV3-2) to TRBJ1-1; D not resolved. Germline-derived CDR1 and CDR2 are LGHDT and YNNKEL (reference sequence). This CDR3 comprises 16 residues. V lost 0 bases and J lost 4, with 15 bases in between. The CDR3 is CASSQDLPPRGTEAFF. The CDR3 coding sequence is TGTGCCAGCAGCCAAGATCTGCCCCCCCGGGGCACTGAAGCTTTCTTT.

The chain joins TRBV18 to TRBJ1-2; 8 nucleotides align to TRBD1. Trimming at V came to 3 bases and at J to 1 base, leaving 10 bases not matched to a gene. The CDR3 loop spans 17 amino acids. The germline gives CDR1 KGHSH, CDR2 LQKENI. In DNA, the CDR3 is TGTGCCAGCTCACCCGGACAGGGTCTTCCTTTTAACTATGGCTACACCTTC. Protein: CASSPGQGLPFNYGYTF.

This CDR3 is CASSSLGQDRNYGYTF. Written as DNA, the CDR3 is TGTGCCAGCAGCTCCTTAGGACAGGACCGTAACTATGGCTACACCTTC. This rearrangement joins TRBV7-9 to TRBJ1-2; 7 bases match TRBD1. Looked up from germline, CDR1 is SEHNR and CDR2 is FQNEAQ (reference sequence). Trimming removed 4 bases from V and 1 base from J; junction bases left unmatched: 9. This CDR3 is built from 16 residues.

The rearrangement links TRBV18 to TRBJ2-5, with D perhaps matching TRBD1 (5 bases). The V gene lost 2 bases and the J gene lost 1 base, with 17 bases spanning the gap. This CDR3 comprises 17 residues. Germline-derived CDR1 and CDR2 are KGHSH and LQKENI. The CDR3 here is CASSPGSGKGGQETQYF. In nucleotides, the CDR3 is TGTGCCAGCTCACCAGGGTCAGGGAAAGGCGGCCAAGAGACCCAGTACTTC.

Remarks on this clone: Relative to the germline gene, one junction end is altered; a read error may explain this. The chain has TRBV20-1 and TRBJ2-3; 8 bases are a match to TRBD2. Germline-derived CDR1 and CDR2 are DFQATT and SNEGSKA (reference sequence). The CDR3 runs to 11 residues. CDR3 nucleotides: TGTGGAGCGGGAGTGTTAGATACGCAGTATTTT. Its translation: CGAGVLDTQYF.

This sequence joins TRBV7-9 and TRBJ1-2; 7 nucleotides line up with TRBD1. Looked up from germline, CDR1 is SEHNR and CDR2 is FQNEAQ (reference sequence). The trim removed 1 base at V and 7 bases at J, leaving 9 bases unmatched. The CDR3 is 15 residues long. The CDR3 sequence: CASSLVLTGSSGYTF. DNA for the CDR3: TGTGCCAGCAGCTTAGTTCTGACAGGGTCATCTGGCTACACCTTC.

The chain uses TRBV27 and TRBJ2-7; 7 bases line up with TRBD1. The junction had 11 bases not matched to a gene; V was cut back by 6 bases and J by 3 bases. The germline V gene has CDR1 MNHEY and CDR2 SMNVEV (reference sequence). The CDR3 is 15 amino acids. CDR3 in DNA: TGTGCCAGCAGGCGAGCTGCAGGGGGTAACTACGAGCAGTACTTC. As protein: CASRRAAGGNYEQYF.

The V gene is TRBV3-1 (or the pseudogene TRBV3-2), the J gene TRBJ1-4; 8 positions match TRBD1. CDR1 and CDR2 (germline): LGHDT, YNNKEL (reference sequence). With 5 bases clipped from V and 3 bases from J, the junction kept 8 bases outside the gene matches. CDR3 length: 16 residues. CDR3 residues: CASSSSGQGSNEKLFF. The CDR3, as DNA: TGTGCCAGCAGCTCATCCGGACAGGGATCTAATGAAAAACTGTTTTTT.

Only a few counts were recorded for this clone. The J gene is TRBJ2-3, the V gene TRBV13, with 10 bases fitting TRBD2. Looked up from germline, CDR1 is PRHDT and CDR2 is FYEKMQ (reference sequence). The length of the CDR3 is 15 residues. The V and J ends lost 4 bases and 5 bases, in that order; junction bases with no gene match: 6. In nucleotides, the CDR3 is TGTGCCAGCAGCTCCCTAGCGGGAGAGGGAGATACGCAGTATTTT. Residues: CASSSLAGEGDTQYF.

The chain employs TRBV6-2 or TRBV6-3 and TRBJ2-7, with 7 bases that match TRBD1. The CDR3 contains 13 residues. V dropped 2 bases and J dropped 3; count of bases not matched to a gene: 1. CDR1 is MNHEY and CDR2 is SVGEGT in the germline V gene. In DNA form, the CDR3 reads TGTGCCAGCAGTTACCGGGACAGCTACGAGCAGTACTTC. As protein: CASSYRDSYEQYF.

The chain recombines TRBV24-1 with TRBJ2-7, with 8 positions matching TRBD1. V shed 4 bases and J 5 bases; nucleotides not matched to a gene: 6. Germline CDR1 is KGHDR and CDR2 is SFDVKD. The CDR3 covers 14 residues. The CDR3 DNA sequence: TGTGCCACCAGTGACCGACAGGGGAGGAACGAGCAGTACTTC. Its protein is CATSDRQGRNEQYF.

The chain recombines TRBV9 with TRBJ2-1; D possibly corresponds to TRBD1 (6 bases). There are 13 residues in the CDR3. Between the trimmed V and J ends, which lost 3 bases and 10 bases, there was a span of 14 bases. CDR1 and CDR2 from the germline V gene are SGDLS and YYNGEE. CDR3 in amino acids: CASSAGQSQEQFF. The CDR3 coding sequence is TGTGCCAGCAGCGCAGGACAGAGCCAAGAGCAGTTCTTC.

The chain joins TRBV9 to TRBJ1-6; TRBD1 matches at 10 bases. V lost 4 bases, J lost 6 bases, and 4 bases stayed unmatched. The CDR3 contains 15 residues. The germline gives CDR1 SGDLS, CDR2 YYNGEE. The CDR3 here is CASSLRDRGNSPLHF. The CDR3 nucleotides are TGTGCCAGCAGCTTACGGGACAGGGGTAATTCACCCCTCCACTTT.

This chain connects TRBV29-1 to TRBJ1-1; 9 bases match TRBD1. Germline V lookup: CDR1 SQVTM, CDR2 ANQGSEA. Unmatched junction bases numbered 13, after V lost 6 bases and J lost 2 bases. The CDR3 consists of 16 residues. The CDR3 reads CSVDRPGTGGNTEAFF. In nucleotides, the CDR3 is TGCAGCGTCGACAGGCCGGGAACAGGGGGCAACACTGAAGCTTTCTTT.

There are a few counts of this clone. This chain uses TRBV28 with TRBJ2-1; D is unclear. Germline V gene lookup returns CDR1 MDHEN and CDR2 SYDVKM. The CDR3 runs to 11 residues. Between the trimmed V and J ends, which lost 10 bases and 3 bases, there was a span of 7 bases. Here the CDR3 reads CATLSYNEQFF. CDR3 DNA sequence: TGTGCCACCCTCAGCTACAATGAGCAGTTCTTC.

The gene calls are TRBV7-8 and TRBJ2-4; weak D call: TRBD2 (6 bases). V gave up 1 base and J gave up 6 bases, with 10 bases separating them. This CDR3 is 14 amino acids long. From germline, CDR1 is SGHVS and CDR2 FQNEAQ. Here the CDR3 reads CASSLDPGGNIQYF. In nucleotides, the CDR3 is TGTGCCAGCAGCTTAGACCCCGGGGGAAACATTCAGTACTTC.

The V gene is TRBV4-1, the J gene TRBJ1-6; D may be TRBD1 (6 bases). The V end was cut by 1 base, the J end by 6 bases, with 16 bases between. CDR1 MGHRA and CDR2 YSYEKL come from the germline V gene. This CDR3 region has 17 residues. CDR3 loop: CASSQVSQQGLNSPLHF. The CDR3 region has the DNA TGCGCCAGCAGCCAAGTATCGCAACAGGGCCTTAATTCACCCCTCCACTTT.

This clone was seen only a few times. The rearrangement links TRBV30 to TRBJ2-7, with TRBD1 matching over 8 bases. The CDR3 runs 13 residues. The germline V gene encodes CDR1 GTSNPN and CDR2 SVGIG (reference sequence). The trim removed 7 bases at V and 3 bases at J, leaving 8 bases unmatched. CDR3 amino acids: CALATGVDYEQYF. CDR3 in DNA: TGTGCCTTAGCGACAGGGGTGGACTACGAGCAGTACTTC. Drawing the rest from reference TRBV30 and TRBJ2-7, the complete variable domain is SQTIHQWPATLVQPVGSPLSLECTVEGTSNPNLYWYRQAAGRGLQLLFYSVGIGQISSEVPQNLSASRPQDRQFILSSKKLLLSDSGFYLCALATGVDYEQYFGPGTRLTVT.

The sample holds one count of this clone. This chain joins TRBV11-1 and TRBJ2-2; the match to TRBD2 covers 11 bases. Trimming removed 8 bases from V and 7 bases from J; junction bases left unmatched: 9. This CDR3 has 15 amino acids. The V gene's germline CDR1 is SGHAT and CDR2 FQDESV (reference sequence). For the CDR3, the DNA is TGTGCCAGCCGAGGACATAGCGGGAGGGTCGGGGAGCTGTTTTTT. This sequence encodes CASRGHSGRVGELFF.

This clone has a single count. In the same sample, other DNA sequences code for this CDR3. This sequence joins TRBV25-1 and TRBJ2-6; 8 nucleotides agree with TRBD2. Germline V gives CDR1 MGHDK, CDR2 SYGVNS. V was clipped by 8 bases and J by 0 bases; unmatched bases: 0. The CDR3 has 14 amino acids. This chain's CDR3 is CASREGSGANVLTF. The CDR3 nucleotides read TGTGCCAGCCGGGAGGGCTCTGGGGCCAACGTCCTGACTTTC.

The chain is built from TRBV7-9 and TRBJ1-1, with 8 bases identical to TRBD1. The CDR3 extends over 13 amino acids. Germline CDR1 reads SEHNR; CDR2 reads FQNEAQ (reference sequence). V lost 6 bases, J lost 4 bases, and 4 bases stayed unmatched. The CDR3 nucleotides read TGTGCCAGCAGTGAACAGGGGGGCACTGAAGCTTTCTTT. Amino acids: CASSEQGGTEAFF.

This clone has just one count. This chain joins TRBV7-2 and TRBJ1-1; 9 bases are shared with TRBD1. The CDR3 loop spans 18 amino acids. With V trimmed by 6 bases and J by 3 bases, 17 bases remained unmatched. Per the germline V gene, CDR1 is SGHTA and CDR2 is FQGNSA. CDR3 amino acids: CASRLTAGTGPTHTEAFF. The DNA for the CDR3 is TGTGCCAGCAGGTTAACTGCCGGGACAGGGCCCACTCACACTGAAGCTTTCTTT.

This rearrangement joins TRBV28 to TRBJ1-1; TRBD1 agrees at 10 bases. The J segment lost 1 base and the V segment lost 4 bases, leaving 9 bases of the junction unmatched. From germline, CDR1 is MDHEN and CDR2 SYDVKM. There are 17 residues in the CDR3. CDR3 nucleotides: TGTGCCAGCAGTTCACGGACAGGGGGAAGGAGGAACACTGAAGCTTTCTTT. Its protein is CASSSRTGGRRNTEAFF.

The chain has TRBV11-2 and TRBJ2-5; possible D gene TRBD2, 6 bases. With 1 base removed from V and 1 base from J, the gap between germline ends came to 10 bases. This CDR3 has 15 residues. Germline V gene lookup returns CDR1 SGHAT and CDR2 FQNNGV. CDR3 coding DNA: TGTGCCAGCAGCTTAGCAGGGCGGGGCCAAGAGACCCAGTACTTC. This sequence encodes CASSLAGRGQETQYF.

The V and J genes are TRBV3-1 (or the pseudogene TRBV3-2) and TRBJ1-6, with a weak D call TRBD1 (6 bases). Germline V gives CDR1 LGHDT, CDR2 YNNKEL (reference sequence). V lost 3 bases, J lost 8 bases, and 11 bases lay in between. This CDR3 has 14 residues. CDR3 nucleotides: TGTGCCAGCAGCCAGCCTGGGGGCGATTCACCCCTCCACTTT. It translates to CASSQPGGDSPLHF.